These 18 T cell receptor beta chains originate from one sample sequenced in a study of cytomegalovirus exposure and HLA in healthy donors. In the PCR, 60 Vbeta and 13 Jbeta primers were used. Only in-frame clones appear in the TCRdb table, and some are missing; sequencing was by immunoSEQ multiplex PCR. The table shows over 200,000 clones, with about 80% occurring only once. The sequenced material came from PBMCs. These receptors originate from a woman in her forties in good health and CMV-seronegative.

This clone has only one observation. The chain joins TRBV10-3 to TRBJ1-3; D is possibly TRBD1 (6 bases). The CDR3 is made up of 14 amino acids. V was clipped by 9 bases and J by 2 bases, with 14 bases between them. Germline V lookup: CDR1 ENHRY, CDR2 SYGVKD. The CDR3 region is CAMSLTGTGNTIYF. CDR3 nucleotide sequence: TGTGCCATGAGCCTGACAGGCACTGGAAACACCATATATTTT.

J is TRBJ1-5 and V is TRBV27, with 9 bases that match TRBD1. J gave up 5 bases and V 5 bases, and 19 bases lay outside the gene matches. The CDR3 extends over 19 amino acids. Germline values: CDR1 MNHEY, CDR2 SMNVEV (reference sequence). The CDR3 nucleotides are TGTGCCAGCAGTCCGTTAGGGACAGGGAAAGCCCTGGTCGATCAGCCCCAGCATTTT. Protein sequence: CASSPLGTGKALVDQPQHF.

The chain uses TRBV27 and TRBJ2-1; TRBD2 might be the D (6 bases). The CDR3 runs to 16 residues. Trimming left V 5 bases short and J 6 bases short, with 20 bases between. From germline, CDR1 is MNHEY and CDR2 SMNVEV (reference sequence). The CDR3 is CASSPYGGISINEQFF. As DNA, the CDR3 is TGTGCCAGCAGTCCCTATGGGGGGATATCCATCAATGAGCAGTTCTTC.

CDR3 bases: TGTGCCAGCAGACAATCAGGGGTGGGACACAATGAGCAGTTCTTC. Its protein is CASRQSGVGHNEQFF. The chain has TRBV6-5 and TRBJ2-1; possibly TRBD1 for D (6 bases). Germline CDR1 MNHEY, CDR2 SVGAGI. Trimming removed 6 bases from V and 5 bases from J, with 17 bases in between. The CDR3 is made up of 15 amino acids.

The CDR3 is CASRPPKRGDTEAFF. The CDR3 nucleotides read TGTGCCAGCAGGCCACCCAAAAGGGGCGACACTGAAGCTTTCTTT. V usage is TRBV6-1 and J usage is TRBJ1-1; tentative D call: TRBD1 (5 bases). The V end was cut by 6 bases, the J end by 3 bases, with 17 bases between. The V gene's germline CDR1 is MNHNS and CDR2 SASEGT. The CDR3 is 15 amino acids.

The V gene is TRBV9, the J gene TRBJ2-2; TRBD1 matches at 9 bases. The CDR3 has 16 residues. Germline loops: CDR1 SGDLS, CDR2 YYNGEE. J gave up 7 bases and V 4 bases, and 11 bases lay outside the gene matches. CDR3 DNA: TGTGCCAGCAGCATTCGGGACAGGGTGGTGGGCGGGGAGCTGTTTTTT. As protein: CASSIRDRVVGGELFF. The full variable domain, in which reference TRBV9 and TRBJ2-2 provide the parts outside the CDR3, is DSGVTQTPKHLITATGQRVTLRCSPRSGDLSVYWYQQSLDQGLQFLIQYYNGEERAKGNILERFSAQQFPDLHSELNLSSLELGDSALYFCASSIRDRVVGGELFFGEGSRLTVL.

This clone turned up a few times. The chain links TRBV5-6 to TRBJ1-3; TRBD1 matches 9 bases. V shed 4 bases, J shed 3 bases, and the junction held 11 bases outside the gene matches. Germline V lookup: CDR1 SGHDT, CDR2 YYEEEE. There are 17 residues in the CDR3. The CDR3 spells CASSLGRQGVYGNTIYF. In DNA form, the CDR3 reads TGTGCCAGCAGCCTCGGTCGACAGGGGGTATATGGAAACACCATATATTTT.

The chain couples TRBV18 to TRBJ1-1, with no clear D. Germline assignment: CDR1 KGHSH and CDR2 LQKENI. V was pared by 2 bases and J by 0 bases, with 4 bases between. The CDR3 contains 13 residues. Written as DNA, the CDR3 is TGTGCCAGCTCACCAGGCATGAACACTGAAGCTTTCTTT. Translating it yields CASSPGMNTEAFF.

V gene TRBV27 combines with J gene TRBJ2-5; 10 bases align to TRBD2. Unmatched junction bases numbered 5, after V lost 6 bases and J lost 4 bases. Looked up from germline, CDR1 is MNHEY and CDR2 is SMNVEV (reference sequence). This CDR3 has 14 residues. CDR3 bases: TGTGCCAGCAGCTCTAGCGGGGGCCTAGAGACCCAGTACTTC. Residues: CASSSSGGLETQYF.

Notes on this clone: The junction differs from germline at one of its ends, possibly a read error. The V call is TRBV7-9, the J call TRBJ1-4; no reliable D call. CDR3 length: 15 amino acids. The germline V gene has CDR1 SEHNR and CDR2 FQNEAQ (reference sequence). CDR3 DNA sequence: TGTTCCAGCAGCTTAGCCGGAGCATCTAATGAAAAACTGTTTTTT. This sequence encodes CSSSLAGASNEKLFF.

This chain connects TRBV4-2 to TRBJ1-4; 7 nucleotides agree with TRBD1. Per germline, CDR1 LGHNA and CDR2 YNFKEQ. The V segment lost 4 bases and the J segment 8 bases; nucleotides outside the gene matches: 16. The CDR3 contains 17 residues. CDR3 sequence (DNA): TGTGCCAGCAGCCCCTCCTGGGGAGCAGGGGGTAGGGAAAAACTGTTTTTT. It is translated as CASSPSWGAGGREKLFF.

The rearrangement links TRBV7-2 to TRBJ1-3; 9 nucleotides align to TRBD1. The V gene end was trimmed by 6 bases and the J gene end by 0 bases; junction bases not matched to a gene: 3. The CDR3 totals 15 residues. Germline CDR1 is SGHTA and CDR2 is FQGNSA. The CDR3 loop is CASRGQGLSGNTIYF. The CDR3 coding sequence is TGTGCCAGCAGGGGACAGGGCCTCTCTGGAAACACCATATATTTT. The full variable domain, in which reference TRBV7-2 and TRBJ1-3 provide the parts outside the CDR3, is GAGVSQSPSNKVTEKGKDVELRCDPISGHTALYWYRQSLGQGLEFLIYFQGNSAPDKSGLPSDRFSAERTGGSVSTLTIQRTQQEDSAVYLCASRGQGLSGNTIYFGEGSWLTVV.

The rearrangement uses TRBV14 and TRBJ2-3; weak D call: TRBD2 (6 bases). The CDR3 consists of 17 residues. Per germline, CDR1 SGHDN and CDR2 FVKESK. The V and J ends lost 0 bases and 1 base respectively, with 14 bases between them. The CDR3 coding sequence is TGTGCCAGCAGCCAAGAGAAAACTAGCTTAGGCACAGATACGCAGTATTTT. Translated: CASSQEKTSLGTDTQYF. Full variable domain (remainder filled in from reference TRBV14 and TRBJ2-3): EAGVTQFPSHSVIEKGQTVTLRCDPISGHDNLYWYRRVMGKEIKFLLHFVKESKQDESGMPNNRFLAERTGGTYSTLKVQPAELEDSGVYFCASSQEKTSLGTDTQYFGPGTRLTVL.

This sequence joins TRBV19 and TRBJ1-1; D is undetermined. This CDR3 comprises 12 residues. V dropped 9 bases and J dropped 7 bases, with 15 bases sitting between them. CDR1 is LNHDA, CDR2 SQIVND, per germline (reference sequence). The CDR3 region has the DNA TGTGCCAGACAGAGCTCCCGGGGTGAAGCTTTCTTT. It specifies CARQSSRGEAFF.

V is TRBV7-2 and J is TRBJ1-2, with TRBD1 as a possible D gene (5 bases). The V and J ends lost 10 bases and 3 bases respectively, with 15 bases between them. CDR1 is SGHTA and CDR2 is FQGNSA in the germline V gene. This CDR3 contains 13 residues. CDR3 sequence (DNA): TGTGCCACTGGTAGGGGATGGGACTATGGCTACACCTTC. Translation gives CATGRGWDYGYTF.

The rearrangement uses TRBV14 and TRBJ2-7, with 9 bases aligning to TRBD2. V trimming: 1 base; J trimming: 1 base; junction bases outside the gene matches: 5. The length of the CDR3 is 16 residues. In germline, CDR1 is SGHDN, CDR2 FVKESK. The chain's CDR3 is CASSQGYSGGSYEQYF. CDR3 DNA sequence: TGTGCCAGCAGCCAAGGGTATAGCGGGGGTTCCTACGAGCAGTACTTC. Full variable domain (rest looked up from reference TRBV14 and TRBJ2-7): EAGVTQFPSHSVIEKGQTVTLRCDPISGHDNLYWYRRVMGKEIKFLLHFVKESKQDESGMPNNRFLAERTGGTYSTLKVQPAELEDSGVYFCASSQGYSGGSYEQYFGPGTRLTVT.

V gene TRBV10-3 combines with J gene TRBJ1-2; 7 bases agree with TRBD1. The CDR3 contains 14 residues. Germline V lookup: CDR1 ENHRY, CDR2 SYGVKD. The V segment lost 11 bases and the J segment 8 bases; nucleotides outside the gene matches: 17. CDR3 nucleotide sequence: TGTGCCGTCGGGGACGACAGGGCCGGTGGAGGCTACACCTTC. Translation gives CAVGDDRAGGGYTF.

J is TRBJ2-4 and V is TRBV5-8; TRBD1 matches 7 bases. This CDR3 is built from 16 residues. V trimming: 4 bases; J trimming: 3 bases; junction bases outside the gene matches: 10. CDR1 is SGHTS, CDR2 YDEGEE, per germline. The CDR3 DNA follows: TGTGCCAGCAGCGGCTACAGGGGCATAGGCAAAAACATTCAGTACTTC. Residues: CASSGYRGIGKNIQYF.